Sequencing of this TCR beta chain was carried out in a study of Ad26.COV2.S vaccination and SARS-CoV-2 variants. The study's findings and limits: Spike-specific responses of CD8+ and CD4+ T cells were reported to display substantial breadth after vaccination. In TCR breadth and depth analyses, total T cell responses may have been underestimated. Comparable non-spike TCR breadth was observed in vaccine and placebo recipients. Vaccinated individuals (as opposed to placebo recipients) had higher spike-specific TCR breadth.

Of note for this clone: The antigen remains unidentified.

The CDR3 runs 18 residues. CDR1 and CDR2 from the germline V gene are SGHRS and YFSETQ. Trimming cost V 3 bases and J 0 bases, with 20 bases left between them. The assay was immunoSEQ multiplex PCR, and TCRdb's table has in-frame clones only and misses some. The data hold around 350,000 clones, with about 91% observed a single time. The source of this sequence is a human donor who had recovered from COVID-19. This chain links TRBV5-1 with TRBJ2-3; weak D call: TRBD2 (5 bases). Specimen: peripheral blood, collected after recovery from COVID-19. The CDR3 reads CASSSNGLAGTSTDTQYF. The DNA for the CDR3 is TGCGCCAGCAGCTCCAACGGACTGGCAGGTACTAGCACAGATACGCAGTATTTT.